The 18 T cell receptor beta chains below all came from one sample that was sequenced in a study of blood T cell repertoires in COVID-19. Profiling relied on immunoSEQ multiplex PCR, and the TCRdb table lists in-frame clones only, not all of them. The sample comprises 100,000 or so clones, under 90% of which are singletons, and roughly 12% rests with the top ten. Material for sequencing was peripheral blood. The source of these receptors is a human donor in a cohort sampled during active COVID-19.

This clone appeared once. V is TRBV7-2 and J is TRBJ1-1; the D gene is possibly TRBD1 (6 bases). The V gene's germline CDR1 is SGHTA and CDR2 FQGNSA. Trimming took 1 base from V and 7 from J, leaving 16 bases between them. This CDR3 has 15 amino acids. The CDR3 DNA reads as TGTGCCAGCAGCTTAGTACCGGGACAAGGGATTGAAGCTTTCTTT. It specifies CASSLVPGQGIEAFF.

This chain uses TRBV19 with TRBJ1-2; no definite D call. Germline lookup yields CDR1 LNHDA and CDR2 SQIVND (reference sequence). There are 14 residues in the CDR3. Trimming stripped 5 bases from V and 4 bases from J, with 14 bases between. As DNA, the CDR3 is TGTGCCAGTAGTGCCCTTGACAAGCTCTATGGCTACACCTTC. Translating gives CASSALDKLYGYTF.

CDR3: CASSRRRTGVTSPYGYTF. For the CDR3, the DNA is TGTGCCAGCAGCCGCCGACGGACAGGAGTGACGAGTCCCTATGGCTACACCTTC. This chain joins TRBV5-6 and TRBJ1-2, with TRBD1 matching over 7 bases. V shed 4 bases and J 4 bases; nucleotides not matched to a gene: 19. CDR1 SGHDT and CDR2 YYEEEE come from the germline V gene. This CDR3 region has 18 residues.

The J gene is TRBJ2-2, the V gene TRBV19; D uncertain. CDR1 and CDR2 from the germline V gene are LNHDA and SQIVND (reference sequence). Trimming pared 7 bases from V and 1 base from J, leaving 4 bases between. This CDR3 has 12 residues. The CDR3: CASTGNTGELFF. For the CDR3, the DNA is TGTGCCAGTACCGGGAACACCGGGGAGCTGTTTTTT. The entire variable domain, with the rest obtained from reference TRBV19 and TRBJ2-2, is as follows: DGGITQSPKYLFRKEGQNVTLSCEQNLNHDAMYWYRQDPGQGLRLIYYSQIVNDFQKGDIAEGYSVSREKKESFPLTVTSAQKNPTAFYLCASTGNTGELFFGEGSRLTVL.

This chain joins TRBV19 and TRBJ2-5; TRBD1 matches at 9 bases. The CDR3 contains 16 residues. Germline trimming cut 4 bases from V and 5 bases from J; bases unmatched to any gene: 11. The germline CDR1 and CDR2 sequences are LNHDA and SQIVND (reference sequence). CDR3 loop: CASSRRGQGTSETQYF. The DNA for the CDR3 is TGTGCCAGTAGTAGAAGGGGACAGGGTACGTCGGAGACCCAGTACTTC. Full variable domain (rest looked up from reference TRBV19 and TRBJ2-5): DGGITQSPKYLFRKEGQNVTLSCEQNLNHDAMYWYRQDPGQGLRLIYYSQIVNDFQKGDIAEGYSVSREKKESFPLTVTSAQKNPTAFYLCASSRRGQGTSETQYFGPGTRLLVL.

The CDR3 reads CAISRQGAYEQYF. CDR3 coding DNA: TGTGCCATCAGCCGACAGGGGGCCTACGAGCAGTACTTC. The chain carries TRBV10-3 and TRBJ2-7; TRBD1 matches 9 bases. V lost 6 bases and J lost 2; bases outside the gene matches: 2. The germline CDR1 and CDR2 sequences are ENHRY and SYGVKD. The CDR3 covers 13 residues.

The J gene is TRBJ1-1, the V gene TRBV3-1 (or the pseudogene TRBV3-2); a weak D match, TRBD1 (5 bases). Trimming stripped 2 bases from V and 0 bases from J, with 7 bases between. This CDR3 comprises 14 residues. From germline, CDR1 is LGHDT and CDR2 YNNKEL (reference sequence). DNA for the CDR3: TGTGCCAGCAGCCAATCAGGGCTGAACACTGAAGCTTTCTTT. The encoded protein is CASSQSGLNTEAFF.

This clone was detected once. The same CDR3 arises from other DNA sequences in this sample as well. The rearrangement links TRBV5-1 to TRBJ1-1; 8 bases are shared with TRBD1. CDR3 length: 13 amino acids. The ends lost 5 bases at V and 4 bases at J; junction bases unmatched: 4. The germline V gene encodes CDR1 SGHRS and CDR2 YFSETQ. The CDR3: CASRHTGGTEAFF. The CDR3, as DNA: TGCGCCAGCAGGCACACAGGGGGCACTGAAGCTTTCTTT.

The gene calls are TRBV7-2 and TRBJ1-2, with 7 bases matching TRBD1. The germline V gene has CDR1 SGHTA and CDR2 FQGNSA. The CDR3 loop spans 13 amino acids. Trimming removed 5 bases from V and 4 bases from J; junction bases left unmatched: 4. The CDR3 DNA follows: TGTGCCAGCAGCCCATCAGGGGGCTATGGCTACACCTTC. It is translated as CASSPSGGYGYTF. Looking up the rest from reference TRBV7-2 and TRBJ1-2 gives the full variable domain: GAGVSQSPSNKVTEKGKDVELRCDPISGHTALYWYRQSLGQGLEFLIYFQGNSAPDKSGLPSDRFSAERTGGSVSTLTIQRTQQEDSAVYLCASSPSGGYGYTFGSGTRLTVV.

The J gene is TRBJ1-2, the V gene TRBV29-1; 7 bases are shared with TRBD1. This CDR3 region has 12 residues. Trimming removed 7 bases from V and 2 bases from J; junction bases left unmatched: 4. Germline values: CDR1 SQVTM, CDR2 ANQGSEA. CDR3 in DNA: TGCAGCGATAGCAGGGGGAACTATGGCTACACCTTC. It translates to CSDSRGNYGYTF. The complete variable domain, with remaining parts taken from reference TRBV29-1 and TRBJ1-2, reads SAVISQKPSRDICQRGTSLTIQCQVDSQVTMMFWYRQQPGQSLTLIATANQGSEATYESGFVIDKFPISRPNLTFSTLTVSNMSPEDSSIYLCSDSRGNYGYTFGSGTRLTVV.

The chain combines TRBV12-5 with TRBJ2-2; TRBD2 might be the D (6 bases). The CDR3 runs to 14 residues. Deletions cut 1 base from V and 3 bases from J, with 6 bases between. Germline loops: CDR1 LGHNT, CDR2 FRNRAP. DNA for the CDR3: TGTGCTAGTGGTTTGGGACTAGACACCGGGGAGCTGTTTTTT. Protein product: CASGLGLDTGELFF.

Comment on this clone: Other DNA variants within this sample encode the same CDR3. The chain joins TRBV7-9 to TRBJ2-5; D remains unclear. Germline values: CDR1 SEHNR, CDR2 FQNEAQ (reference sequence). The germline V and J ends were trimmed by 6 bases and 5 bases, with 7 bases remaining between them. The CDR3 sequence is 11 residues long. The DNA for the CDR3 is TGTGCCAGCAGTTCCGGGGAGACCCAGTACTTC. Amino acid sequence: CASSSGETQYF.

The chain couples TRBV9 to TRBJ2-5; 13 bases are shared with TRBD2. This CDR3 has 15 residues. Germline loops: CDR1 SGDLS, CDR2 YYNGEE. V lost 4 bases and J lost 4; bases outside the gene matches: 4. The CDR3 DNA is TGTGCCAGCAGCTTTCGGACTAGCGGGGGAGAGACCCAGTACTTC. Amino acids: CASSFRTSGGETQYF.

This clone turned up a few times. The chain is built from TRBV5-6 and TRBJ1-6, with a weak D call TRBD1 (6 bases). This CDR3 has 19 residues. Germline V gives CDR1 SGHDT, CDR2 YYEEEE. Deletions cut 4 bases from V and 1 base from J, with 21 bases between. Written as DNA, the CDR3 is TGTGCCAGCAGCCAGAATCATGCGGGGGCGCGATCCTATAATTCACCCCTCCACTTT. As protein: CASSQNHAGARSYNSPLHF. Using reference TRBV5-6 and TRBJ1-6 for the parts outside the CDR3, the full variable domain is DAGVTQSPTHLIKTRGQQVTLRCSPKSGHDTVSWYQQALGQGPQFIFQYYEEEERQRGNFPDRFSGHQFPNYSSELNVNALLLGDSALYLCASSQNHAGARSYNSPLHFGNGTRLTVT.

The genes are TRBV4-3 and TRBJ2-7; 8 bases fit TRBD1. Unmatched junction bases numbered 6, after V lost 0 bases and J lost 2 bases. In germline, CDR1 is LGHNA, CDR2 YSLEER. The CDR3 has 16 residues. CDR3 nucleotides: TGCGCCAGCAGCCAAGAAGCGGACAGGGCGACCTACGAGCAGTACTTC. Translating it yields CASSQEADRATYEQYF.

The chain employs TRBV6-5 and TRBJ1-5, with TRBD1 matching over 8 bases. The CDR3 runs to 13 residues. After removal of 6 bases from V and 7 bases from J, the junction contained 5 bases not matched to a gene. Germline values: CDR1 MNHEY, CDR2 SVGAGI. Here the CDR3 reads CASSPGQGQPQHF. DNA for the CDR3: TGTGCCAGCAGCCCAGGACAGGGACAGCCCCAGCATTTT.

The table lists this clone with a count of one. The CDR3 spells CASSVLAGGTSYNEQFF. The CDR3 bases are TGTGCCAGCAGTGTTCTAGCGGGGGGGACATCCTACAATGAGCAGTTCTTC. The chain has TRBV6-1 and TRBJ2-1; 12 nucleotides align to TRBD2. The germline V gene has CDR1 MNHNS and CDR2 SASEGT. The CDR3 consists of 17 residues. V dropped 4 bases and J dropped 1; count of bases not matched to a gene: 5.

The CDR3 loop is CATRRGENTEAFF. DNA for the CDR3: TGTGCCACCCGTCGGGGGGAGAACACTGAAGCTTTCTTT. The chain recombines TRBV6-5 with TRBJ1-1; weak D call: TRBD1 (5 bases). The germline V and J ends were trimmed by 10 bases and 1 base, with 13 bases remaining between them. Germline V gene data show CDR1 as MNHEY and CDR2 as SVGAGI. CDR3 length equals 13 residues.